The TCR beta chain under discussion was sequenced for a study of cytomegalovirus exposure and HLA in healthy donors. Study findings and constraints: A later examination showed that TCR association rates differed by HLA locus, with DRB1 most and HLA-C fewest. Presence/absence comparisons presumed near-even sequencing depth among donors.

Both 60 Vbeta primers and 13 Jbeta primers went into the PCR. The method was immunoSEQ multiplex PCR; TCRdb's version includes in-frame clones alone and lacks a portion of them. The profile shows some 120,000 clones, roughly 9.9% of them singletons. A word on this clone: Its antigen is still unknown.

The CDR3 has 15 amino acids. Germline CDR1 and CDR2: LNHDA and SQIVND (reference sequence). Trimming took 4 bases from V and 0 from J, leaving 10 bases between them. The V call is TRBV19, the J call TRBJ1-3; D perhaps matches TRBD1 (5 bases). The receptor comes from a man aged 30 to 45 in good health and CMV-seronegative. Specimen: PBMCs. The CDR3 bases are TGTGCCAGTAGTAGTGACAGAAGCTCTGGAAACACCATATATTTT. It translates to CASSSDRSSGNTIYF.